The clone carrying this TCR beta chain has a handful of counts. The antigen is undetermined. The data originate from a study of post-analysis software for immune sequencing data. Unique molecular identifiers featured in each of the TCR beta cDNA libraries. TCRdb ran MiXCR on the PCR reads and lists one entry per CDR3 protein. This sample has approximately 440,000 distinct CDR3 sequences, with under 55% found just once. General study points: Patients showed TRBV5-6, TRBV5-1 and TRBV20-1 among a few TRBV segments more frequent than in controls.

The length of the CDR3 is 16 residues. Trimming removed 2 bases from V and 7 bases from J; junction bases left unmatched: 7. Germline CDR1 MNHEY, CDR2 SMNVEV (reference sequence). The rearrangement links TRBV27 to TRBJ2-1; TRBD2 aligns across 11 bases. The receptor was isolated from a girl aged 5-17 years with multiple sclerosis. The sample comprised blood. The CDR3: CASSLRLAGIMNEQFF. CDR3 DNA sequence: TGTGCCAGCAGTTTAAGACTAGCGGGAATCATGAATGAGCAGTTCTTC.